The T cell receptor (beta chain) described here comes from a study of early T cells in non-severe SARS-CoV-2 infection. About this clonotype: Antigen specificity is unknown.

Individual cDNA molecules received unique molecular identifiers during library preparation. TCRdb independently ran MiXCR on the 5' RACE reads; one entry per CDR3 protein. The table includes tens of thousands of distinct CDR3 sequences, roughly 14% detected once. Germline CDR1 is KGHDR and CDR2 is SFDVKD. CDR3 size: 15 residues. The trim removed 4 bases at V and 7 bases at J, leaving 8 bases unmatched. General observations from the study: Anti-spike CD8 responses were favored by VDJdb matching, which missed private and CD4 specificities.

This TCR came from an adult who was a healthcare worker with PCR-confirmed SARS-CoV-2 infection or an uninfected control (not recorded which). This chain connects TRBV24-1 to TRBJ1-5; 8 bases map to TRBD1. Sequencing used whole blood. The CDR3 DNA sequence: TGTGCCACCAGTGACCCAGGGACAGGTGAGCAGCCCCAGCATTTT. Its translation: CATSDPGTGEQPQHF.